This TCR beta chain was profiled in a study of beta chain features in type 1 diabetes. Overall study results and limits: Patients and controls would share equally any PCR tilt toward shorter templates. cDNA sequencing could over-represent cells with high TCR expression. Type 1 diabetes patients showed a moderate but significant shortening of TCRB CDR3s in all four CD4+ subsets.

Germline loops: CDR1 MGHDK, CDR2 SYGVNS. The CDR3 runs 15 residues. V lost 4 bases and J lost 1, with 13 bases in between. Reverse transcribing all isolated RNA meant expressed TCRB transcripts were sequenced. Sequenced by immunoSEQ multiplex PCR; TCRdb stores in-frame clones only, minus some. The sample holds approximately 600,000 clones, roughly 12% seen once. Sorting that relied on CD45RO/CCR7/CD25/CD127/CD95/CD27 yielded CD4+ naive, central memory, regulatory and stem cell-like memory cells. As for this clone: What it binds is not known.

Specimen: naive CD4+ T cells from blood. V usage is TRBV25-1 and J usage is TRBJ2-5; D is unresolved. The sequence derives from a man younger than 45 with type 1 diabetes. Here the CDR3 reads CASSGSGRGQETQYF. The CDR3 DNA sequence: TGTGCCAGCAGTGGATCAGGAAGAGGCCAAGAGACCCAGTACTTC.